This T cell receptor beta chain came from a study of PD-L1 blockade in urothelial cancer. The time point was: pretreatment peripheral blood. Sequencing used immunoSEQ multiplex PCR; TCRdb keeps in-frame clones, though not all of them. The sample includes over 35,000 clones, roughly 80% of them seen just once. The CDR3 has 15 residues. In germline, CDR1 is SQVTM, CDR2 ANQGSEA. V was pared by 6 bases and J by 6 bases, with 7 bases of the junction left unmatched. The chain has TRBV29-1 and TRBJ2-1, with TRBD2 matching over 14 bases. This specimen was PBMCs, taken around atezolizumab (anti-PD-L1) treatment. The TCR comes from an elderly man with urothelial cancer. The CDR3 protein is CSVLGGTSGSNEQFF. The CDR3 DNA reads as TGCAGCGTACTAGGCGGGACTAGCGGGAGCAATGAGCAGTTCTTC.